A selection of T cell receptor beta chains follows, all from one sample in a study of type 1 regulatory T cells. These receptors have no known antigen. TCRdb re-analysed the reads in MiXCR, keeping a single row per CDR3 protein. The sample consists of about 42,000 distinct CDR3 sequences, about 12% of them appearing once. Sample: cultured non-Tr1 T cells, either the whole culture or a sorted T cell fraction (not recorded which). These receptors were collected from a human donor in good health. The CDR3 runs from the conserved cysteine through the conserved F or W. Fields, in order: J gene, V gene, clone size, D gene, CDR3 DNA, CDR3 protein. The D gene is left open where the match is weak. Size values are once, few and many counts, or a class for expanded clones, and some rows have none.

>TRBJ2-1|TRBV21-1|many|.
TGTGCCAGCAGCCCCAGCGGGAACTACAATGAGCAGTTCTTC
CASSPSGNYNEQFF
>TRBJ2-6|TRBV27|many|TRBD2
TGTGCCAGCAGTAAACAGCGGGATGCTGGGGCCAACGTCCTGACTTTC
CASSKQRDAGANVLTF
>TRBJ2-5|TRBV10-3|few|.
TGTGCCATCAGGGAAACGGAGACCCAGTACTTC
CAIRETETQYF
>TRBJ2-1|TRBV20-1|.|TRBD2
TGCAGTGCTAGCGGGAGGGCCTTTTACAATGAGCAGTCCTTC
CSASGRAFYNEQSF
>TRBJ2-7|TRBV2|few|.
TGTGCCAGCAGTGAGGGACCCCGAACAATCCACGAGCAGTACTTC
CASSEGPRTIHEQYF
>TRBJ1-5|TRBV10-2|few|TRBD1
TGCGCCACCAGGGGGTATAGCAATCAGCCCCAGCATTTT
CATRGYSNQPQHF
>TRBJ2-5|TRBV20-1|many|.
TGCAGTGCTAGACGCCCGGGCCAAGAGACCCAGTACTTC
CSARRPGQETQYF
>TRBJ2-3|TRBV18|many|.
TGTGCCAGCTCACCACCGATTAGCACAGATACGCAGTATTTT
CASSPPISTDTQYF
>TRBJ1-6|TRBV12-3/TRBV12-4|many|.
TGTGCCAGCACCCGGGACAATAATAATTCACCCCTCCACTTT
CASTRDNNNSPLHF
>TRBJ2-5|TRBV7-2|.|TRBD1
TGTGCCAGCAGCTCCACAGGGGGCAGAGAGACCCAGTACTTC
CASSSTGGRETQYF
>TRBJ2-2|TRBV5-6|.|.
TGTGCCAGCAGCCGCACCCCCGGGGAGCTGTTTTTT
CASSRTPGELFF
>TRBJ1-1|TRBV12-3/TRBV12-4|once|.
TGTGCCAGCAGAGATTGGGAGAACACTGAAGCTTTCTTT
CASRDWENTEAFF
>TRBJ2-2|TRBV9|many|.
TGTGCCAGCAGCGGGGCTAGCGTCACCGGGGAGCTGTTTTTT
CASSGASVTGELFF
>TRBJ2-1|TRBV11-1|.|.
TGTGCCAGCAGCCGTGGCCCGAGCTCCTACAATGAGCAGTTCTTC
CASSRGPSSYNEQFF
>TRBJ2-5|TRBV12-3/TRBV12-4|medium-sized|TRBD2
TGTGCCAGCCGATCCGGGACTAGAGGGGAGACCCAGTACTTC
CASRSGTRGETQYF
>TRBJ1-6|TRBV28|many|TRBD1
TGTGCCAGCAGTTCACCGGGACAGGGTGTATATTCACCCCTCCACTTT
CASSSPGQGVYSPLHF
>TRBJ1-2|TRBV11-1|few|.
TGTGCCAGCAGCTCCCGACGGTGGGGCAGTCGGGATGGCTACACCTTC
CASSSRRWGSRDGYTF
>TRBJ2-1|TRBV3-1|many|TRBD2
TGTGCCAGCAGCCAAGATCCCGGCGGGAGGGCCTACAATGAGCAGTTCTTC
CASSQDPGGRAYNEQFF
>TRBJ2-7|TRBV7-8|.|.
TGTGCCAGCAGCCCGCTGACCTACGAGCAGTACTTC
CASSPLTYEQYF
>TRBJ2-3|TRBV4-2|few|TRBD2
TGTGCCAGCAGCCAAGCTAAGAGAGCGGGAGGGAGCACAGATACGCAGTATTTT
CASSQAKRAGGSTDTQYF
>TRBJ2-1|TRBV7-9|many|TRBD2
TGTGCCAGCAGCTGGGGGACTAGCGGGAGGGGGTACAATGAGCAGTTCTTC
CASSWGTSGRGYNEQFF
>TRBJ2-1|TRBV7-3|.|.
TGTGCCAGCAGCTTAACGGAATGGGGCAATGAGCAGTTCTTC
CASSLTEWGNEQFF
>TRBJ1-1|TRBV29-1|many|TRBD1
TGCAGCGTGGATCTTACAGGGGTGAACACTGAAGCTTTCTTT
CSVDLTGVNTEAFF
>TRBJ2-2|TRBV20-1|many|TRBD2
TGCAGCGCCCTTAGCGGGCAATGGAACACCGGGGAGCTGTTTTTT
CSALSGQWNTGELFF
>TRBJ2-3|TRBV6-1|many|.
TGTGCCAGCAGTGAAAGAGGGCTAGCTGATACGCAGTATTTT
CASSERGLADTQYF
>TRBJ2-7|TRBV11-2|few|TRBD2
TGTGCCAGCAGCACCAATAGCGGGAGGATCGAGCAGTACTTC
CASSTNSGRIEQYF
>TRBJ2-3|TRBV7-8|many|.
TGTGCCAGCAGCTTAGGCTGGGCTAGACTCACAGATACGCAGTATTTT
CASSLGWARLTDTQYF
>TRBJ1-1|TRBV7-9|many|TRBD1
TGTGCCAGCAGCGAGGACAGGGTCAACACTGAAGCTTTCTTT
CASSEDRVNTEAFF
>TRBJ2-1|TRBV9|.|TRBD2
TGTGCTAAACGACTAGCGGCTCGGAATGAGCAGTTCTTC
CAKRLAARNEQFF
>TRBJ2-7|TRBV4-2|many|.
TGTGCCAGCAGCCAAGGGGGCCGGAGCTCCTACGAGCAGTACTTC
CASSQGGRSSYEQYF
>TRBJ1-2|TRBV20-1|many|TRBD1
TGCAGTGCTAGAGATACAGGGGCCTATGGCTACACCTTC
CSARDTGAYGYTF
>TRBJ2-5|TRBV20-1|many|.
TGCAGTGCTAGAGTTACGGGGCGGGAGACCCAGTACTTC
CSARVTGRETQYF
>TRBJ1-5|TRBV20-1|.|.
TGCAGTACGCGCAGGGTTAATCAGCCCCAGCATTTT
CSTRRVNQPQHF